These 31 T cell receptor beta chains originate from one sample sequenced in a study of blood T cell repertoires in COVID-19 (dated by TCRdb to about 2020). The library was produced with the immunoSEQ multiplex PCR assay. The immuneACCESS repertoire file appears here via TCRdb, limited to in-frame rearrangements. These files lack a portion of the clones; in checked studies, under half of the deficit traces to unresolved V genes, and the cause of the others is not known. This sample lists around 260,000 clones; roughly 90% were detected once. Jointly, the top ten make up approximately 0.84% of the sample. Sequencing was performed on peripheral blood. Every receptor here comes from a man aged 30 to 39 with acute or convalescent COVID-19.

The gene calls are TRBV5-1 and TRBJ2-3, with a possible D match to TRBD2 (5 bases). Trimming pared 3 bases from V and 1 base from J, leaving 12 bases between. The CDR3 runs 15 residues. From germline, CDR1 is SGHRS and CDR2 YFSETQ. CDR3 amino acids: CASSSLARGTDTQYF. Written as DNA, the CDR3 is TGCGCCAGCAGCTCCCTAGCCCGCGGCACAGATACGCAGTATTTT.

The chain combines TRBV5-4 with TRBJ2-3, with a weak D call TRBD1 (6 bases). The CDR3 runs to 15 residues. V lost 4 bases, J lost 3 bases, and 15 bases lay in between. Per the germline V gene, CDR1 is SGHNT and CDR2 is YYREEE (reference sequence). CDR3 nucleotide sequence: TGTGCCAGCAGCAAGACCACCGACAGGACAGATACGCAGTATTTT. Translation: CASSKTTDRTDTQYF.

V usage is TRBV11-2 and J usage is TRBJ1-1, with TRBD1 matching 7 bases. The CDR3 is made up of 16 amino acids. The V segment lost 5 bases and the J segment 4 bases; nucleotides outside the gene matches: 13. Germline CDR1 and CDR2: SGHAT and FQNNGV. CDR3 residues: CASSLRSWDSSTEAFF. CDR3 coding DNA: TGTGCCAGCAGCCTAAGGAGCTGGGACAGCTCCACTGAAGCTTTCTTT.

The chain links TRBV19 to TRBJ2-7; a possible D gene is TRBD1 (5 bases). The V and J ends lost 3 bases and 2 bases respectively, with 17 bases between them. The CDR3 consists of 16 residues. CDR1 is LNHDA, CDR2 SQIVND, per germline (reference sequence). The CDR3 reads CASSIVRGRSTYEQYF. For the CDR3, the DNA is TGTGCCAGTAGTATTGTAAGGGGCAGGTCCACCTACGAGCAGTACTTC. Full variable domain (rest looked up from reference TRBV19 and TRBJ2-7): DGGITQSPKYLFRKEGQNVTLSCEQNLNHDAMYWYRQDPGQGLRLIYYSQIVNDFQKGDIAEGYSVSREKKESFPLTVTSAQKNPTAFYLCASSIVRGRSTYEQYFGPGTRLTVT.

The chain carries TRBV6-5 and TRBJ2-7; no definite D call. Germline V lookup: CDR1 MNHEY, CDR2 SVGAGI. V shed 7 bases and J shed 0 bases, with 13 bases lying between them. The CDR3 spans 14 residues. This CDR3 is CASMLEYSSYEQYF. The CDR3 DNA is TGTGCCAGCATGTTGGAGTATAGCTCCTACGAGCAGTACTTC.

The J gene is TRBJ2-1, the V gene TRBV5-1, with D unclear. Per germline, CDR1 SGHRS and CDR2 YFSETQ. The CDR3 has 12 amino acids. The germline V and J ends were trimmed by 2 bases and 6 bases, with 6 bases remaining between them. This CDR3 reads CASSFFGNEQFF. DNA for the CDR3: TGCGCCAGCAGCTTTTTCGGCAATGAGCAGTTCTTC.

CDR3 sequence: CASSAGDLATGNTIYF. CDR3 coding DNA: TGTGCCAGCAGCGCCGGGGATCTTGCTACGGGAAACACCATATATTTT. This chain links TRBV9 with TRBJ1-3; D gene ambiguous. V lost 3 bases, J lost 4 bases, and 17 bases lay in between. CDR1 SGDLS and CDR2 YYNGEE come from the germline V gene. The CDR3 extends over 16 amino acids.

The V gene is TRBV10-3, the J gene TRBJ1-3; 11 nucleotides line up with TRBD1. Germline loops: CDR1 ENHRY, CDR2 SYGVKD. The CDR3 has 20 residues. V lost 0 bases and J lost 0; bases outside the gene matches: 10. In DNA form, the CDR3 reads TGTGCCATCAGTGAGTCGAGGGACAGGGGGAATAGCCGCTCTGGAAACACCATATATTTT. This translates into CAISESRDRGNSRSGNTIYF.

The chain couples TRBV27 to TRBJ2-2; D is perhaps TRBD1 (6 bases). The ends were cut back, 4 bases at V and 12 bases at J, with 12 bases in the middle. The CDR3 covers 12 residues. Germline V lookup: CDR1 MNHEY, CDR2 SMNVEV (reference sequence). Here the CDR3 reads CASSSGVGKLFF. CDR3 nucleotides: TGTGCCAGCAGTTCAGGGGTTGGAAAGCTGTTTTTT.

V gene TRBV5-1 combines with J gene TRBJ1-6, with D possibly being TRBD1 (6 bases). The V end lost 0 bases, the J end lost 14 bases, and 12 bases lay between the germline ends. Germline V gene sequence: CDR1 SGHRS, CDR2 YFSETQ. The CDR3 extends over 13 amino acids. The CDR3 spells CASSLDAGATLHF. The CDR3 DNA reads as TGCGCCAGCAGCTTGGATGCGGGGGCAACCCTCCACTTT.

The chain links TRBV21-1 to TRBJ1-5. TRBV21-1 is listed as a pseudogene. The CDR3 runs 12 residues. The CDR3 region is CASSIVRAPQHF. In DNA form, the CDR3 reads TGTGCCAGCAGCATAGTGCGGGCTCCCCAGCATTTT.

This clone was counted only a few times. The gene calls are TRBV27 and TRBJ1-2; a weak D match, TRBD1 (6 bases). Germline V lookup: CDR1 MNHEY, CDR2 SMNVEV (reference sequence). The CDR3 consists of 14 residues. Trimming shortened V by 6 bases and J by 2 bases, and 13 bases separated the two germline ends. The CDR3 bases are TGTGCCAGCAGCCGGGCTCAGGGGAACTATGGCTACACCTTC. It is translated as CASSRAQGNYGYTF.

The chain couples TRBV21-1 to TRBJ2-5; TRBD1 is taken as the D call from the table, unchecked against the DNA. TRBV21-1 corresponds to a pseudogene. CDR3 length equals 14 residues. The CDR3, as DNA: TGTGCCAGCAGCCCCAGGGGCGCGAGGGAGACCCAGTACTTC. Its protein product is CASSPRGARETQYF.

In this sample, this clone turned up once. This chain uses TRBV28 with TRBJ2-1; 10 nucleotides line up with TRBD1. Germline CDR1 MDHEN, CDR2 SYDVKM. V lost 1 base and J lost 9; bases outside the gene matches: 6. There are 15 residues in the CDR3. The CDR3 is CASSLFGTGVREQFF. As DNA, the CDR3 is TGTGCCAGCAGTTTATTTGGGACAGGGGTCCGTGAGCAGTTCTTC.

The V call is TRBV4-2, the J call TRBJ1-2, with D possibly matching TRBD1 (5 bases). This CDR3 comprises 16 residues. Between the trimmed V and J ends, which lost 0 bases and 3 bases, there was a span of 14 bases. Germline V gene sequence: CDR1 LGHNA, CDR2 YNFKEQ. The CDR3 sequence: CASSQDTLQGYYGYTF. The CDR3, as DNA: TGTGCCAGCAGCCAAGATACCCTCCAGGGTTACTATGGCTACACCTTC.

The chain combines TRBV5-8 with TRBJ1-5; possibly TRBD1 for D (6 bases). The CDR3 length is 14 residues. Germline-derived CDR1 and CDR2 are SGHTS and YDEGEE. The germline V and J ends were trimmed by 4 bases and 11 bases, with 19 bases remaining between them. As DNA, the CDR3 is TGTGCCAGCAGCCAACTTCCAGGGGCGGGGGCCCAGCATTTT. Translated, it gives CASSQLPGAGAQHF.

CDR3 protein: CASSPVPGGAEQYF. The CDR3 DNA sequence: TGTGCCAGCTCACCAGTCCCTGGGGGGGCCGAGCAGTACTTC. V gene TRBV18 combines with J gene TRBJ2-7, with D possibly TRBD2 on 7 matching bases. This CDR3 is built from 14 residues. V was cut by 2 bases and J by 6 bases, with 14 bases left in between. CDR1 is KGHSH and CDR2 is LQKENI in the germline V gene.

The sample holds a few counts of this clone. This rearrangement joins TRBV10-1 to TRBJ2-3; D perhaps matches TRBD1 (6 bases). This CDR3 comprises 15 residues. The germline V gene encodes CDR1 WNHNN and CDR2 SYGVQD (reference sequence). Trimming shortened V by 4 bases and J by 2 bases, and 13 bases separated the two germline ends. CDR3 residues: CASSARGQSTDTQYF. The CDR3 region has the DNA TGCGCCAGCAGTGCTCGCGGACAGTCCACAGATACGCAGTATTTT.

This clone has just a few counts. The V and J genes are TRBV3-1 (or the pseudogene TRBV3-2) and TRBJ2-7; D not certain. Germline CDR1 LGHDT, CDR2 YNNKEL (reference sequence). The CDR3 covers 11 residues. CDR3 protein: CGKALSYEQYF. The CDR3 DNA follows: TGTGGCAAAGCGCTCTCCTACGAGCAGTACTTC.

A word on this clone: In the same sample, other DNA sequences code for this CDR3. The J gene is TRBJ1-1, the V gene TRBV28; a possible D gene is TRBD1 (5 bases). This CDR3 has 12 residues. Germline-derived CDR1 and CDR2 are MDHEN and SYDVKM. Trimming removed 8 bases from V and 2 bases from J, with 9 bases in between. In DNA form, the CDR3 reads TGTGCCAGCCGGAGGGGTAACACTGAAGCTTTCTTT. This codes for CASRRGNTEAFF.

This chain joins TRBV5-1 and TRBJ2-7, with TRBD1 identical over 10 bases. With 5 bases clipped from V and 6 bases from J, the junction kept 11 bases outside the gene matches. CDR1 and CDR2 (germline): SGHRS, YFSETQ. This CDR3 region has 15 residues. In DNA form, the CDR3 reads TGCGCCAGCAGTTATCGACAGGGGGCAAGGCGCGAGCAGTACTTC. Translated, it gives CASSYRQGARREQYF.

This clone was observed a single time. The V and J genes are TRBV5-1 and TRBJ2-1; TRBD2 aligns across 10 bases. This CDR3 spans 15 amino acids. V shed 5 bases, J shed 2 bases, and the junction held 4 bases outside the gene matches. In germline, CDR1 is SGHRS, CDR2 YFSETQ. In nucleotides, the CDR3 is TGCGCCAGCAGAAGTAGCGGGGGGACCTACAATGAGCAGTTCTTC. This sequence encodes CASRSSGGTYNEQFF.

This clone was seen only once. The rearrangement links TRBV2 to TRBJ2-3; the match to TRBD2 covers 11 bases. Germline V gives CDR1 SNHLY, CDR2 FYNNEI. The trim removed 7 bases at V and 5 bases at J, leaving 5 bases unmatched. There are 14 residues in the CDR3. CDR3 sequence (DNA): TGTGCCAGCATAGATACTAGCGGGGGAGATACGCAGTATTTT. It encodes CASIDTSGGDTQYF.

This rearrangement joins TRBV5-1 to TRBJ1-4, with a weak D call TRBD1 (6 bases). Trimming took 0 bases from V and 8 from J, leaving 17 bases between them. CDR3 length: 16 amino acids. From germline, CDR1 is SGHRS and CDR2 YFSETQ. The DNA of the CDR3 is TGCGCCAGCAGCTTGGCCGGCAGGGGAATCTCCGAAAAACTGTTTTTT. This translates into CASSLAGRGISEKLFF.

Written as DNA, the CDR3 is TGTGCCAGCAGAAAGACAGGGACGAGCTACACCTTC. This codes for CASRKTGTSYTF. The genes are TRBV27 and TRBJ1-2, with 7 nucleotides matching TRBD1. Trimming removed 6 bases from V and 9 bases from J; junction bases left unmatched: 7. There are 12 residues in the CDR3. Per the germline V gene, CDR1 is MNHEY and CDR2 is SMNVEV (reference sequence).

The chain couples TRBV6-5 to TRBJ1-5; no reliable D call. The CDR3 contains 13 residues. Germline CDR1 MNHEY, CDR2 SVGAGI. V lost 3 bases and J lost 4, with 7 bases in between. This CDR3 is CASSYQVNQPQHF. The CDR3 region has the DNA TGTGCCAGCAGTTATCAGGTTAATCAGCCCCAGCATTTT.

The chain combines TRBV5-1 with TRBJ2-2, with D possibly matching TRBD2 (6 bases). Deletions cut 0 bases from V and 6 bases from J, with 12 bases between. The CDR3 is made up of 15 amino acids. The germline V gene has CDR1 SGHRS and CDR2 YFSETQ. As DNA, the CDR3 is TGCGCCAGCAGCTTGGTTGCTAGCGAGGCCGGGGAGCTGTTTTTT. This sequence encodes CASSLVASEAGELFF.

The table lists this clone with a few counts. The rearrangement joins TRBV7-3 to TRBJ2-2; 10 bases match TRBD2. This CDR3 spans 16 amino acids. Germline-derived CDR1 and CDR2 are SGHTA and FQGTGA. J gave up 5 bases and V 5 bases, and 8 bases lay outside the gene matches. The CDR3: CASSPRLAGKTGELFF. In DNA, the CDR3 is TGTGCCAGCAGCCCCCGACTAGCGGGCAAGACCGGGGAGCTGTTTTTT.

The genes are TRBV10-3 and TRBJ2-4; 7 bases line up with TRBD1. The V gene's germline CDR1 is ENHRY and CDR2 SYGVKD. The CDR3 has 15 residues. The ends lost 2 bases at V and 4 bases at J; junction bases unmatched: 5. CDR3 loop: CAISEGSRGKNIQYF. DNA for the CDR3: TGTGCCATCAGTGAGGGGAGCAGGGGGAAAAACATTCAGTACTTC.

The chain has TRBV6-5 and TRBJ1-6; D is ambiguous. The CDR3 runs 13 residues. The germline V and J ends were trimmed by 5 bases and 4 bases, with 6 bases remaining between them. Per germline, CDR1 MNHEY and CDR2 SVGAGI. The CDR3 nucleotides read TGTGCCAGCAGTAGTCAGTATAATTCACCCCTCCACTTT. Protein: CASSSQYNSPLHF.

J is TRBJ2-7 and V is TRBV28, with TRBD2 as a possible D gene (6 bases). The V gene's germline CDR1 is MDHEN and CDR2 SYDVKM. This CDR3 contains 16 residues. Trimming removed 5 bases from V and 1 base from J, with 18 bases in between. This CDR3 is CASSPTRSSGSYEQYF. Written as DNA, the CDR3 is TGTGCCAGCAGTCCAACACGAAGTAGCGGATCCTACGAGCAGTACTTC. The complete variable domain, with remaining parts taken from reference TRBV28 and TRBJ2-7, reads DVKVTQSSRYLVKRTGEKVFLECVQDMDHENMFWYRQDPGLGLRLIYFSYDVKMKEKGDIPEGYSVSREKKERFSLILESASTNQTSMYLCASSPTRSSGSYEQYFGPGTRLTVT.